This is a list of T cell receptor beta chains from one sample in a study of tumor-infiltrating lymphocytes in primary liver carcinoma. TCRdb re-analysed the multiplex PCR reads in MiXCR, keeping a single row per CDR3 protein. This sample carries under 150,000 distinct CDR3 sequences, around 70% of them seen once, and the ten largest clones take over 6.5%. Sequencing was carried out using tumor-adjacent normal liver tissue. The receptors stem from a woman in her sixties or seventies with primary liver carcinoma and hepatitis B virus infection. Both conserved end residues are part of each CDR3. Each record gives: V gene, clone size, J gene, D gene, CDR3 protein, CDR3 DNA. D genes are given only for firm matches. Some rows have no size entry. The others give once, few or many, or a class for an expanded clone.

TRBV12-3/TRBV12-4	-	TRBJ1-1	TRBD1	CASDGTDTIPNTEAFF	TGTGCCAGCGATGGGACAGATACCATTCCGAACACTGAAGCTTTCTTT
TRBV11-2	-	TRBJ1-4	-	CASSLDPADMDPYNEKLFF	TGTGCCAGCAGCTTAGATCCCGCAGACATGGATCCGTATAATGAAAAACTATTTTTT
TRBV6-2/TRBV6-3	-	TRBJ2-7	-	CASGTGQPSSYEQYF	TGTGCCAGCGGTACCGGACAACCCAGCTCCTACGAGCAGTACTTC
TRBV6-6	-	TRBJ1-5	TRBD1	CASNFRQGSNQAQHF	TGTGCCAGCAATTTCAGACAGGGCAGCAATCAGGCCCAGCATTTT
TRBV4-2	many	TRBJ1-1	-	CASSQVEAVGTEAFF	TGTGCCAGCAGCCAAGTTGAGGCGGTTGGGACTGAAGCTTTCTTT
TRBV6-6	-	TRBJ2-7	-	CARSTPEGESYEHYF	TGTGCCAGAAGTACCCCGGAGGGGGAGTCCTACGAGCATTACTTC
TRBV5-1	-	TRBJ2-1	-	CASSLGGSEQFF	TGCGCCAGCAGCTTGGGCGGCAGTGAGCAGTTCTTC
TRBV14	once	TRBJ2-1	-	CASSQVGETGLGEQFF	TGTGCCAGCAGTCAAGTGGGCGAGACTGGCCTTGGTGAGCAGTTCTTC
TRBV6-6	many	TRBJ1-2	TRBD1	CASSNTGDGGYTF	TGTGCCAGCAGTAACACAGGGGATGGAGGCTACACCTTC
TRBV11-2	-	TRBJ2-1	-	CASSLAGSPNEQSF	TGTGCCAGCAGCTTAGCCGGGAGTCCCAATGAGCAGTCCTTT
TRBV12-3/TRBV12-4	-	TRBJ1-1	TRBD1	CASNRQGTATEAFF	TGTGCCAGCAACCGACAGGGGACGGCCACTGAAGCTTTCTTT
TRBV10-2	once	TRBJ2-1	-	CASRGLGVGSYNEQFF	TGCGCCAGCAGGGGGCTCGGGGTCGGTTCCTACAATGAGCAGTTCTTC
TRBV11-2	-	TRBJ2-1	-	CASSPQRGGSSFNEQSF	TGTGCCAGCAGTCCCCAAAGAGGGGGGAGCTCCTTCAATGAGCAGTCCTTC
TRBV5-4	few	TRBJ2-3	-	CASSQNERTDF	TGTGCCAGCAGCCAGAACGAAAGGACAGATTTT
TRBV5-6	many	TRBJ2-4	-	CASSSREKAKNIQYF	TGTGCCAGCAGCTCGAGAGAGAAAGCCAAAAACATTCAGTACTTC
TRBV12-3/TRBV12-4	-	TRBJ2-1	TRBD2	CANRPRGTSWTNNEQFF	TGTGCCAACAGGCCCCGGGGGACTAGCTGGACTAACAATGAGCAGTTCTTC